This TCR beta chain was documented in a study of blood T cell repertoires in COVID-19. For the study at large: Nucleic acid was either cDNA or gDNA, and it came from T cells, B-cell-depleted T cells, or PBMCs.

Between the trimmed V and J ends, which lost 6 bases and 6 bases, there was a span of 13 bases. This CDR3 has 13 residues. As handled by the study authors: Nucleated cell counts were estimated from reference gene primer amplification. The table came from immunoSEQ multiplex PCR; TCRdb's copy has only in-frame clones and leaves some out. The DNA was the basis for D and trimming; V, J and clone size are from that table. The sample holds about 74,000 clones, about 87% seen once. The chain has TRBV12-3 or TRBV12-4 and TRBJ2-3, with D uncertain. Sequences were obtained from peripheral blood. The clonotype comes from an elderly woman with acute or convalescent COVID-19. CDR3 amino acids: CASSPGFVDTQYF. In nucleotides, the CDR3 is TGTGCCAGCAGCCCCGGGTTTGTGGATACGCAGTATTTT.